This T cell receptor (beta chain) was captured by sequencing in a study of T cells in Graves' hyperthyroidism and ophthalmopathy. Note on this clonotype: This sequence may be a read error, since a much larger clone differs from it by one base.

Amplification of TCR beta CDR3 regions was performed using RNA transcripts as template. The study used the HTBI primer set for a first-round RT-PCR of the TCR CDR3. TCRdb fed the multiplex PCR reads into MiXCR, producing one record per CDR3 protein. The sample shows approximately 400,000 distinct CDR3 sequences, 15% of them seen only once. The clonotype originates from a woman aged 25 to 39 with Graves' hyperthyroidism. Sequenced sample: blood.

In nucleotides, the CDR3 is TGTGCCACCGTGGACACGGGAAAGGACACCGGGGAGCTGTTTTTT. Amino acids: CATVDTGKDTGELFF. The chain recombines TRBV27 with TRBJ2-2; D is perhaps TRBD1 or TRBD2 (5 bases each). Looked up from germline, CDR1 is MNHEY and CDR2 is SMNVEV (reference sequence). With 10 bases removed from V and 3 bases from J, the gap between germline ends came to 18 bases. CDR3 size: 15 residues.